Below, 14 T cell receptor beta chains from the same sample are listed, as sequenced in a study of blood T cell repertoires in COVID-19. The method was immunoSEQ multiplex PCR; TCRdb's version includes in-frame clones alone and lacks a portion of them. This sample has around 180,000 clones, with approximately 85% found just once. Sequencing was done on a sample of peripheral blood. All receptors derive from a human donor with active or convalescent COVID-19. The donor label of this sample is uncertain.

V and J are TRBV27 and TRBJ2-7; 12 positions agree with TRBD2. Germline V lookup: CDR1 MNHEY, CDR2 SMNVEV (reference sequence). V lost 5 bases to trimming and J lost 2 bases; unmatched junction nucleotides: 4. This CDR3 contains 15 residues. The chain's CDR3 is CASSVASGRAYEQYF. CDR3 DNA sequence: TGTGCCAGCAGTGTCGCTAGCGGGAGGGCCTACGAGCAGTACTTC.

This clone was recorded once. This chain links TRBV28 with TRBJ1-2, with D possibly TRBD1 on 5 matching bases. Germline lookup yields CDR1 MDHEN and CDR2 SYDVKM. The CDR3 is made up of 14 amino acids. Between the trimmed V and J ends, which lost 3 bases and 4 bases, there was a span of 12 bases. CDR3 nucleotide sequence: TGTGCCAGCAGTTTGGTTTCAGGGTCCTATGGCTACACCTTC. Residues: CASSLVSGSYGYTF.

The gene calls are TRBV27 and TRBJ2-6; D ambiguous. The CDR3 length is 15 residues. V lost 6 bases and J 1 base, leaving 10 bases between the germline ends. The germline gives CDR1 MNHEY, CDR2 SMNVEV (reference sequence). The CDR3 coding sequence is TGTGCCAGCAGACCCCAGAGGTCTGGGGCCAACGTCCTGACTTTC. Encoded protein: CASRPQRSGANVLTF.

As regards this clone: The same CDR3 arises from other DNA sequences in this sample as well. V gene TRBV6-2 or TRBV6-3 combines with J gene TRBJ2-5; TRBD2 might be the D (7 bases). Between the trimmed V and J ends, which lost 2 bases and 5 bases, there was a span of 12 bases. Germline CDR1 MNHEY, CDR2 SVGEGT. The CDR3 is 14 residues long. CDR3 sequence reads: CASSYGGAEETQYF. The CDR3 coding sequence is TGTGCCAGCAGTTACGGGGGGGCCGAGGAGACCCAGTACTTC.

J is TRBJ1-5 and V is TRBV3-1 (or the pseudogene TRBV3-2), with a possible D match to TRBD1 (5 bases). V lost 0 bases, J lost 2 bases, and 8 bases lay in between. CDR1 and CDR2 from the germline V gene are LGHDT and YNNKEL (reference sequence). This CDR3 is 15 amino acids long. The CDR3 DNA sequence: TGTGCCAGCAGCCAAGATACGGGGGGCAATCAGCCCCAGCATTTT. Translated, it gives CASSQDTGGNQPQHF.

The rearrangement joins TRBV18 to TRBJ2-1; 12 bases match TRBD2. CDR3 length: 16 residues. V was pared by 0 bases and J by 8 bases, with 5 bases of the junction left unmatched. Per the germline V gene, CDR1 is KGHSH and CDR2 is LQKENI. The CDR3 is CASSPPTLAGGDEQFF. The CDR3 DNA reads TGTGCCAGCTCACCACCAACACTAGCGGGAGGAGATGAGCAGTTCTTC.

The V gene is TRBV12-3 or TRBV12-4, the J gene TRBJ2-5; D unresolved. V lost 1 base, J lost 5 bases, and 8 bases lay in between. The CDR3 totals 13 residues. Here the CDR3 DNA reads TGTGCCAGCAGTTTAGGTCAGGCGGAGACCCAGTACTTC. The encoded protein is CASSLGQAETQYF.

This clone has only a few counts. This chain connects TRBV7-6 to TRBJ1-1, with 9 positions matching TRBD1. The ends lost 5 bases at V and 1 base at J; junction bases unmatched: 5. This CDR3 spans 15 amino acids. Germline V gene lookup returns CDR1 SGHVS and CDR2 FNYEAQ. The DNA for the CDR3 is TGTGCCAGCAGCCCACGACAGGGGGGGAACACTGAAGCTTTCTTT. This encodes CASSPRQGGNTEAFF.

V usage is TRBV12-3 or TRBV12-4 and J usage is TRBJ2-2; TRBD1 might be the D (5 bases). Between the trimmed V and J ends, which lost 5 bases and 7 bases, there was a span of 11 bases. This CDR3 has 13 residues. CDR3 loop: CASSLPRGGELFF. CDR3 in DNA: TGTGCCAGCAGTCTTCCTAGGGGCGGGGAGCTGTTTTTT.

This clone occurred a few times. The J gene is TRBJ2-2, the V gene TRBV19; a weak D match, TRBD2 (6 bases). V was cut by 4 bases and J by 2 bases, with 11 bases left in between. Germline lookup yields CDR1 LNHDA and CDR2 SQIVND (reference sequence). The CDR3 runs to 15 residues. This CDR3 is CASSKPGLNTGELFF. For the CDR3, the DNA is TGTGCCAGTAGTAAACCGGGACTTAACACCGGGGAGCTGTTTTTT.

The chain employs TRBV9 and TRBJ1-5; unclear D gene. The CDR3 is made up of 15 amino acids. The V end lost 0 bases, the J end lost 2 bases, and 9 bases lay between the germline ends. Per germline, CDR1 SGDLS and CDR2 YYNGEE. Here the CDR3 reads CASSVGVTGNQPQHF. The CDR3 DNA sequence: TGTGCCAGCAGCGTAGGAGTTACAGGCAATCAGCCCCAGCATTTT.

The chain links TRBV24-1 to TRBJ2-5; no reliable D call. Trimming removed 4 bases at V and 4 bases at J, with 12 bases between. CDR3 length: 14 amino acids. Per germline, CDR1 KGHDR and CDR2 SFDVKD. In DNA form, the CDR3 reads TGTGCCACCAGTGAAGCCCTAGAGCGAGAGACCCAGTACTTC. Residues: CATSEALERETQYF.

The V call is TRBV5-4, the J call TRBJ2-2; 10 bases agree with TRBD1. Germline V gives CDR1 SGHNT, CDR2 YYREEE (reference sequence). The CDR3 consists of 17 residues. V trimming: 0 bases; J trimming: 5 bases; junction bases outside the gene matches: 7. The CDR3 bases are TGTGCCAGCAGCTTGGTGGGGACAGGGGTACAAACCGGGGAGCTGTTTTTT. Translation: CASSLVGTGVQTGELFF.

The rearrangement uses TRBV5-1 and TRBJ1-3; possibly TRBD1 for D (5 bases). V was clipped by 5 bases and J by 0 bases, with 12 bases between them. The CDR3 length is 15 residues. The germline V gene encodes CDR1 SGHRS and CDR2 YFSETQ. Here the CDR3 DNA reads TGCGCCAGCAGACGGGGGGACCTCTCTGGAAACACCATATATTTT. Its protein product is CASRRGDLSGNTIYF.